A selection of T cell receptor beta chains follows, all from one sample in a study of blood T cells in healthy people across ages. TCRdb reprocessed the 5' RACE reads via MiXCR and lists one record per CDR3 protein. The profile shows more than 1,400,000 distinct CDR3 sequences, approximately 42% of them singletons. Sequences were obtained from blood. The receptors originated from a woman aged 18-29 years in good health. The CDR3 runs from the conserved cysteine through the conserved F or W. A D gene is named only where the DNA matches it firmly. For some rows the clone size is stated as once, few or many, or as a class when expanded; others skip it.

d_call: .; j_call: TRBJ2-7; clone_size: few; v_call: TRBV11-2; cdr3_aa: CASSLMRRASYEQYF; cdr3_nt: TGTGCCAGCAGCTTAATGAGGCGGGCCTCCTACGAGCAGTACTTC
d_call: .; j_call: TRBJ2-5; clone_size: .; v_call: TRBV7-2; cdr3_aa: CASSLDFGEETQYF; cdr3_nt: TGTGCCAGCAGCTTAGATTTCGGAGAAGAGACCCAGTACTTC
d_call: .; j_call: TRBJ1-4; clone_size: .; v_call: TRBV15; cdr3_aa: CATSVGTYDEKLFF; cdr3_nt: TGTGCCACCAGCGTCGGGACTTACGACGAAAAACTGTTTTTT
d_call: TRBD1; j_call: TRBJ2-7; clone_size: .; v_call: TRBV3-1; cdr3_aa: CASSQAASGQVGSYEQYF; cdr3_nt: TGTGCCAGCAGCCAAGCGGCCTCGGGACAGGTCGGATCCTACGAGCAGTACTTC
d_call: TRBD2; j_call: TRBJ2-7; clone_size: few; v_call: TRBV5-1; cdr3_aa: CASSRPGLAGGSSYEQYF; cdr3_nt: TGCGCCAGCAGCCGCCCGGGACTAGCGGGAGGTAGCTCCTACGAGCAGTACTTC
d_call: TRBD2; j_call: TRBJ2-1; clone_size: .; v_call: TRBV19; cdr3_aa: CASSPPKGRRLAGYNEQFF; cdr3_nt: TGTGCCAGTAGTCCGCCAAAGGGGCGGAGACTAGCGGGGTACAATGAGCAGTTCTTC
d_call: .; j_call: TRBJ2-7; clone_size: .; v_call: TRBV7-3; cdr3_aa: CASSLSQGGEQYF; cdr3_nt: TGTGCCAGCAGCTTAAGCCAGGGTGGCGAGCAGTACTTC
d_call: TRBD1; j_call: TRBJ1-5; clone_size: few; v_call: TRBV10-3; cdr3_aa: CAISEAAGGSNQPQHF; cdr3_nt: TGTGCCATCAGTGAGGCGGCAGGGGGTAGCAATCAGCCCCAGCATTTT
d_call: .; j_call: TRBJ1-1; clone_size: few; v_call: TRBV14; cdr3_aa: CASSLATLTLGDTEAFF; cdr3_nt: TGTGCCAGCAGCCTGGCCACCTTAACCCTAGGCGACACTGAAGCTTTCTTT
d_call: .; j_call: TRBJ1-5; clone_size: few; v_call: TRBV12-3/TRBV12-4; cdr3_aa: CASSPTMDQPQHF; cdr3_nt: TGTGCCAGCAGTCCCACGATGGATCAGCCCCAGCATTTT
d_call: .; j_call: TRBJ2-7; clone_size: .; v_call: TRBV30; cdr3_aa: CAWSVSPYEQYF; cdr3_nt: TGTGCCTGGAGTGTATCGCCCTACGAGCAGTACTTC
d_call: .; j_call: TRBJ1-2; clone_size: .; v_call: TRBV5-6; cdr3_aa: CASSSVGGSYGYTF; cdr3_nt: TGTGCCAGCAGCTCAGTTGGCGGTTCCTATGGCTACACCTTC
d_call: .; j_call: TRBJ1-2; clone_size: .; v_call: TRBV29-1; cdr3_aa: CSVGSWGAGVYGYTF; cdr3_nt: TGCAGCGTTGGAAGCTGGGGGGCGGGGGTCTATGGCTACACCTTC
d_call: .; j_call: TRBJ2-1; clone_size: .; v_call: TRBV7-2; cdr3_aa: CASSLGGGHPSYNEQFF; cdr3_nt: TGTGCCAGCAGCCTGGGGGGCGGACACCCCTCCTACAATGAGCAGTTCTTC
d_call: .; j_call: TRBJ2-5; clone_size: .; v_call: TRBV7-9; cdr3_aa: CASSVASRDEQYF; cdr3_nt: TGTGCCAGCAGCGTAGCTAGTCGGGATGAGCAGTACTTC
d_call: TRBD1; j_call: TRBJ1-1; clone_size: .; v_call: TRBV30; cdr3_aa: CAWSMPETGGTEAFF; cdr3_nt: TGTGCCTGGAGTATGCCTGAAACAGGGGGCACTGAAGCTTTCTTT
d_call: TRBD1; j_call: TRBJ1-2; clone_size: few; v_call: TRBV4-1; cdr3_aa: CASSQDQGATPTANYGYTF; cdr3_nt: TGCGCCAGCAGCCAAGATCAGGGGGCTACTCCGACAGCTAACTATGGCTACACCTTC
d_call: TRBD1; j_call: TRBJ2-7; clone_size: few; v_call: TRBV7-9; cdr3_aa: CASMPTGGREDEQYF; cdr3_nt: TGTGCCAGCATGCCTACAGGGGGCCGGGAGGACGAGCAGTACTTC
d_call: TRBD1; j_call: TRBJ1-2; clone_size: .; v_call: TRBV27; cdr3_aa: CASAHTGVLNYGYTF; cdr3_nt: TGTGCCAGCGCGCACACAGGGGTCCTTAACTATGGCTACACCTTC
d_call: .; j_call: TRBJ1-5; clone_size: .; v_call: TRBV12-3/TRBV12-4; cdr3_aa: CASSDHSNQPQHF; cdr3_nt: TGTGCCAGCAGTGACCATAGCAATCAGCCCCAGCATTTT
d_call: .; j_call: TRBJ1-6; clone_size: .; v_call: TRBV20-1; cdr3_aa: CSVSPGVVNSPLHF; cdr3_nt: TGCAGTGTTTCTCCGGGAGTAGTAAATTCACCCCTCCACTTT
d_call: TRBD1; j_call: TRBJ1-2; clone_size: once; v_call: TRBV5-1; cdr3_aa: CACSVTGGDYGYTF; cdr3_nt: TGCGCCTGCAGCGTGACAGGGGGAGATTATGGCTACACCTTC